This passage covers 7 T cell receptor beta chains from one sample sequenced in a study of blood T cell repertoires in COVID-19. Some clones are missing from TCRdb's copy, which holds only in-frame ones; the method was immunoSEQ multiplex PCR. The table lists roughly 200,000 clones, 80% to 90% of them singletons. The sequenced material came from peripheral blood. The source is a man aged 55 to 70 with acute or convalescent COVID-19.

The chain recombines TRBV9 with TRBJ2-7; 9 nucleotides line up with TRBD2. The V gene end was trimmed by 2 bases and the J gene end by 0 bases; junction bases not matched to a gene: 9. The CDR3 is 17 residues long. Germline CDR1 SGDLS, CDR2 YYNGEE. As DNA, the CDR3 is TGTGCCAGCAGCGTTAGACTAGCGGATAAGAGCTCCTACGAGCAGTACTTC. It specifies CASSVRLADKSSYEQYF.

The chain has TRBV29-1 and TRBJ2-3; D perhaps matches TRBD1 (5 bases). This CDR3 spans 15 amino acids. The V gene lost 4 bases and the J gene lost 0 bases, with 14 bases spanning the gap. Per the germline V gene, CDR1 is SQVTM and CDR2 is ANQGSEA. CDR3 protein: CSVGWGFPSTDTQYF. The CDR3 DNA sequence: TGCAGCGTTGGGTGGGGCTTTCCTAGCACAGATACGCAGTATTTT.

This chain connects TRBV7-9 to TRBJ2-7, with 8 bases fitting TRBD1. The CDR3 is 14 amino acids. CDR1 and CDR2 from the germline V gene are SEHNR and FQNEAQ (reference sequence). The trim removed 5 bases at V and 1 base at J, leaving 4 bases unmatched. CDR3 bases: TGTGCCAGCAGCACCAGGGGGCAATCCTACGAGCAGTACTTC. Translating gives CASSTRGQSYEQYF.

The CDR3 region has the DNA TGTGCCAGCAGCTCCGGACTAGCGGGGTCCTACGAGCAGTACTTC. It is translated as CASSSGLAGSYEQYF. The chain is built from TRBV5-4 and TRBJ2-7; TRBD2 matches at 12 bases. The V gene end was trimmed by 3 bases and the J gene end by 1 base; junction bases not matched to a gene: 2. The CDR3 is 15 amino acids. Germline V CDR1 and CDR2: SGHNT, YYREEE (reference sequence).

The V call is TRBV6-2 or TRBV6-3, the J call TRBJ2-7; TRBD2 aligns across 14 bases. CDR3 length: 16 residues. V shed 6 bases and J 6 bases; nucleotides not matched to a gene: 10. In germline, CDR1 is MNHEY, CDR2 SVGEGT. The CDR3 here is CASSQRTSGRSGEQYF. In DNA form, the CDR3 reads TGTGCCAGCAGCCAAAGGACTAGCGGGAGGTCAGGCGAGCAGTACTTC.

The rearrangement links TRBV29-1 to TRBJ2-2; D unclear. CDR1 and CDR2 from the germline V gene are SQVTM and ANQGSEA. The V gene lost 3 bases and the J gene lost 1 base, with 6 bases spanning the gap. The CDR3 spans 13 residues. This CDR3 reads CSVDNRNTGELFF. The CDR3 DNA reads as TGCAGCGTTGATAACAGGAACACCGGGGAGCTGTTTTTT.

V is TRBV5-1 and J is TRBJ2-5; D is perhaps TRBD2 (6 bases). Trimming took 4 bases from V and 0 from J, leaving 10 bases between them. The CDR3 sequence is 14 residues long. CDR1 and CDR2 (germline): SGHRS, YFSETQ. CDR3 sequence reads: CASSGSGDQETQYF. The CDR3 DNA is TGCGCCAGCAGCGGTAGCGGAGACCAAGAGACCCAGTACTTC.